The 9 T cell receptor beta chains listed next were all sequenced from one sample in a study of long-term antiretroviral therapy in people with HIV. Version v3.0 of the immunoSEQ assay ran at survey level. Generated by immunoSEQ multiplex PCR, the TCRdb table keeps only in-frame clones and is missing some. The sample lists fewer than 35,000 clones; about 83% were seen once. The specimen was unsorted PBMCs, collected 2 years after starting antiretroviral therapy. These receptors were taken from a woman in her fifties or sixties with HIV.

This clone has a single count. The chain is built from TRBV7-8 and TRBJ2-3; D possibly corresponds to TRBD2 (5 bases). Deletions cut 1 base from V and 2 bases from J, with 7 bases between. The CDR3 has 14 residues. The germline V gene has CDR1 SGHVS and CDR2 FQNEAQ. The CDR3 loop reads CASSLVDSTDTQYF. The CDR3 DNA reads TGTGCCAGCAGCTTAGTGGACTCCACAGATACGCAGTATTTT.

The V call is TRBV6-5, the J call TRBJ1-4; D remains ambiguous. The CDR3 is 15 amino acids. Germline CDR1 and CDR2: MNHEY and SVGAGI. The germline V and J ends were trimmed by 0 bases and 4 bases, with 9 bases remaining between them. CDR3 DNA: TGTGCCAGCAGTTACTCCCGGGCCGATAATGAAAAACTGTTTTTT. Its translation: CASSYSRADNEKLFF.

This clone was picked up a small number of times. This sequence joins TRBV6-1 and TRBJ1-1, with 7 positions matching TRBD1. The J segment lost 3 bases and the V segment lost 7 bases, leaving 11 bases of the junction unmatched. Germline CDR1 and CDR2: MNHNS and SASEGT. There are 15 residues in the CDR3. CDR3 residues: CASNGQAGIDTEAFF. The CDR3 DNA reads TGTGCCAGCAATGGACAGGCCGGGATCGACACTGAAGCTTTCTTT.

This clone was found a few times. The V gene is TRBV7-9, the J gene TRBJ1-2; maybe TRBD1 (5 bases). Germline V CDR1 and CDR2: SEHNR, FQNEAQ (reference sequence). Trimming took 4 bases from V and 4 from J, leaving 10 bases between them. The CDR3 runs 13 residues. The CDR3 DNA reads TGTGCCAGCAGCTCGGGACTGATCTATGGCTACACCTTC. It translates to CASSSGLIYGYTF. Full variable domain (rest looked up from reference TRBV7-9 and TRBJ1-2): DTGVSQNPRHKITKRGQNVTFRCDPISEHNRLYWYRQTLGQGPEFLTYFQNEAQLEKSRLLSDRFSAERPKGSFSTLEIQRTEQGDSAMYLCASSSGLIYGYTFGSGTRLTVV.

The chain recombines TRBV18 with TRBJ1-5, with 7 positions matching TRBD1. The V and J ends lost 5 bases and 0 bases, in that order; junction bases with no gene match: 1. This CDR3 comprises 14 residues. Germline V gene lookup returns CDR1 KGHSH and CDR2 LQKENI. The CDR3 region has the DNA TGTGCCAGCTCAGGGACAGATAGCAATCAGCCCCAGCATTTT. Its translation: CASSGTDSNQPQHF.

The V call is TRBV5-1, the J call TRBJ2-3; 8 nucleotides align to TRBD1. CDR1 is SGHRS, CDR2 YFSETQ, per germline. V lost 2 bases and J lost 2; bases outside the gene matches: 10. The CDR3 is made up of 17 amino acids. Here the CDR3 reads CASSLPPATGATDTQYF. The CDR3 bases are TGCGCCAGCAGCTTACCCCCGGCGACAGGGGCCACAGATACGCAGTATTTT.

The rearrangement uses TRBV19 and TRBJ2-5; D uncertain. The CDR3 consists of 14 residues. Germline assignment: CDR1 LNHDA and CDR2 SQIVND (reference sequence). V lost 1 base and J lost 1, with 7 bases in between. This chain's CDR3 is CASSIAGTQETQYF. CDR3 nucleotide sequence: TGTGCCAGTAGTATAGCAGGAACCCAAGAGACCCAGTACTTC.

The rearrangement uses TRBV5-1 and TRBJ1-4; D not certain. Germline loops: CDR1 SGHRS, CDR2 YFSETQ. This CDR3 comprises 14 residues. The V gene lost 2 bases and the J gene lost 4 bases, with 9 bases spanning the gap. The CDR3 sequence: CASSLEDRNEKLFF. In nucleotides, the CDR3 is TGCGCCAGCAGCTTAGAAGATCGTAATGAAAAACTGTTTTTT.

The CDR3 region is CASSLGPRDGNQPQHF. CDR3 nucleotides: TGCGCCAGCAGCTTGGGGCCGAGGGACGGCAATCAGCCCCAGCATTTT. The chain uses TRBV5-1 and TRBJ1-5, with a weak D call TRBD1 (5 bases). This CDR3 spans 16 amino acids. Trimming removed 0 bases from V and 2 bases from J, with 12 bases in between. Germline V CDR1 and CDR2: SGHRS, YFSETQ.